This T cell receptor beta chain was captured in a study of blood T cell repertoires in COVID-19. About the study: The United States, Italy and Spain provided the acute and convalescent COVID-19 samples. Sources were T cells, B-cell-depleted T cells, or PBMCs; the material itself was cDNA or gDNA.

CDR1 and CDR2 (germline): SGHNT, YENEEA. The V gene end was trimmed by 4 bases and the J gene end by 0 bases; junction bases not matched to a gene: 12. The CDR3 sequence is 18 residues long. Participants were placed into cohorts based on the clinical history they reported. Donors of Cohort 3 who recovered were those that had two negative PCRs, clearance, or symptom resolution. The protocol was immunoSEQ multiplex PCR, while the TCRdb copy is restricted to in-frame clones and leaves out a portion. The sample lists a few hundred thousand clones, about 85% occurring once. V is TRBV11-3 and J is TRBJ2-7; 10 bases map to TRBD1. The clonotype comes from a man aged 35-49 years who had recovered from COVID-19. The specimen sequenced was PBMCs or T cells enriched from blood (not recorded which). The CDR3 region is CASSSSPRDRGYSYEQYF. As DNA, the CDR3 is TGTGCCAGCAGCTCCTCCCCCCGGGACAGGGGTTACTCCTACGAGCAGTACTTC.